This T cell receptor beta chain was recorded in a study of CD8 T cells in ankylosing spondylitis. Concerning this clonotype: The antigen is unknown.

The authors made TCR beta libraries by quantitative 5'-RACE with molecular barcodes. Via MiXCR, TCRdb re-called the 5' RACE reads, giving one row per CDR3 protein. This table has just under 550,000 distinct CDR3 sequences, approximately 11% appearing once. Germline CDR1 ENHRY, CDR2 SYGVKD. V was shortened by 5 bases and J by 5 bases, with 15 bases between the two germline ends. CDR3 length: 14 amino acids. Whole-study findings and limits: Made up of 7 to 9 highly homologous variants, a TCR beta motif appeared characteristic of ankylosing spondylitis blood.

The sequencing sample was made of blood, either unsorted or a sorted T cell fraction (not recorded which). The receptor was derived from a male donor with ankylosing spondylitis. J is TRBJ2-5 and V is TRBV10-3; possible D gene TRBD1, 6 bases. CDR3 bases: TGTGCCATCAGTCCCGGCACTGACAGGGAGACCCAGTACTTC. Translating gives CAISPGTDRETQYF.